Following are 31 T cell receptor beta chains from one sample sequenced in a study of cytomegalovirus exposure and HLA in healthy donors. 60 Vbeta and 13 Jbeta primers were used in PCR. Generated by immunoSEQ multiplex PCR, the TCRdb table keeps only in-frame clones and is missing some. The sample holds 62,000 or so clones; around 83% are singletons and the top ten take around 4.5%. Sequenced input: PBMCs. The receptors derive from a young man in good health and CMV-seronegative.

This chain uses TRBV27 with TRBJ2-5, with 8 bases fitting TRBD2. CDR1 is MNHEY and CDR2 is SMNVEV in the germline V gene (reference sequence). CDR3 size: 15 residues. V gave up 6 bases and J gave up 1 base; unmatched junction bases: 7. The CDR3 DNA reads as TGTGCCAGCAGCCCCTTGCGGGGGGCCCAAGAGACCCAGTACTTC. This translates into CASSPLRGAQETQYF.

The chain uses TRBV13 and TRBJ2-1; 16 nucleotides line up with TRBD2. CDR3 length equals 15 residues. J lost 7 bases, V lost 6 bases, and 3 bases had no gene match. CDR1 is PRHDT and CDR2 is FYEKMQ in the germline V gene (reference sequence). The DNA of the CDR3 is TGTGCCAGCAGAGCGGGACTAGCGGGGGGGAATGAGCAGTTCTTC. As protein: CASRAGLAGGNEQFF.

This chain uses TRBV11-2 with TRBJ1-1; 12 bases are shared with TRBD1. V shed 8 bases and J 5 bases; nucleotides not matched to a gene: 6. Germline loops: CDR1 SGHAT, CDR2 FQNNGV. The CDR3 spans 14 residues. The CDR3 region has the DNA TGTGCCAGCGTACGGGACAGGGGGCGAACTGAAGCTTTCTTT. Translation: CASVRDRGRTEAFF.

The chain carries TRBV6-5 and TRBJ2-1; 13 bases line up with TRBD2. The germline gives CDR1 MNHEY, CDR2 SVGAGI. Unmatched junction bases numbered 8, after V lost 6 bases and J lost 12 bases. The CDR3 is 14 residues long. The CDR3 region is CASSKGLAGEGQFF. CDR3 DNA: TGTGCCAGCAGCAAAGGACTAGCGGGAGAGGGGCAGTTCTTC.

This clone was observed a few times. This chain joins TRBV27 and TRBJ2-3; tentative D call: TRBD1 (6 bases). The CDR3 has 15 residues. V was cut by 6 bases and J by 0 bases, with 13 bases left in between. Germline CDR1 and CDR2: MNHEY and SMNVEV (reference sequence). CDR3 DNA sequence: TGTGCCAGCAGCATGGACAGACCTAGCACAGATACGCAGTATTTT. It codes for CASSMDRPSTDTQYF.

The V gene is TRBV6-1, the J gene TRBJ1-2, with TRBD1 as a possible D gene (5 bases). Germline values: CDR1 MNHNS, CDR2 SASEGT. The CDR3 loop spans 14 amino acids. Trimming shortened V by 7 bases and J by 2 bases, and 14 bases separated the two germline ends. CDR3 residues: CASKRGEGNYGYTF. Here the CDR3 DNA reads TGTGCCAGCAAACGGGGGGAAGGGAACTATGGCTACACCTTC.

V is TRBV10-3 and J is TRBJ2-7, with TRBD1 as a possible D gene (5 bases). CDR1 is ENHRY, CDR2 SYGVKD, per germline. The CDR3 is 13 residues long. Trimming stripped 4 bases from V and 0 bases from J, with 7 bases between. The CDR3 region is CAISVDSSYEQYF. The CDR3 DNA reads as TGTGCCATCAGTGTCGACAGCTCCTACGAGCAGTACTTC.

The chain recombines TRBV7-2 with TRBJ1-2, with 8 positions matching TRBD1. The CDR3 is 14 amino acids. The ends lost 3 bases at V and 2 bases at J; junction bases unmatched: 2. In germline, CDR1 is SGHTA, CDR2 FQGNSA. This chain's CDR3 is CASSFGQGNYGYTF. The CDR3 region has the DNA TGTGCCAGCAGCTTCGGACAGGGAAACTATGGCTACACCTTC.

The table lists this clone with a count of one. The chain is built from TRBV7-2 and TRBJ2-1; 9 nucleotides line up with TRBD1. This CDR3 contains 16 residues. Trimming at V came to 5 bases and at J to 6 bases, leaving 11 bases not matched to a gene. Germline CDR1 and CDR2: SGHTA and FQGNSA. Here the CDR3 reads CASSPQRTGVGNEQFF. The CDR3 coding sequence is TGTGCCAGCAGCCCTCAGAGGACAGGGGTAGGCAATGAGCAGTTCTTC.

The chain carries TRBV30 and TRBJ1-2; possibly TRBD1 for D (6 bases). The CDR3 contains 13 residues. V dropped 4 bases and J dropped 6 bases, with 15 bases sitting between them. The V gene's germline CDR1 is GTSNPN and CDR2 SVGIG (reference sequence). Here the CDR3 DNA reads TGTGCCTGGACCCGTGGCACAGGGAATGGCTACACCTTC. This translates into CAWTRGTGNGYTF.

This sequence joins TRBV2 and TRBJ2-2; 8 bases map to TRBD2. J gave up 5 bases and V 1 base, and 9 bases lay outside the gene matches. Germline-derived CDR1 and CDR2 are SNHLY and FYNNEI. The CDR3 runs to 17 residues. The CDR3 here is CASSEEGSGMGTGELFF. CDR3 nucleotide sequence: TGTGCCAGCAGTGAAGAGGGTAGCGGGATGGGTACCGGGGAGCTGTTTTTT.

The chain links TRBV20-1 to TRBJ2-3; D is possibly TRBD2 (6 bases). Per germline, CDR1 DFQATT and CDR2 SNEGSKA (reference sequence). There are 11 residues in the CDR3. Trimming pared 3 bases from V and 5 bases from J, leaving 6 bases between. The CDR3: CSAREGDTQYF. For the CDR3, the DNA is TGCAGTGCTAGGGAGGGAGATACGCAGTATTTT.

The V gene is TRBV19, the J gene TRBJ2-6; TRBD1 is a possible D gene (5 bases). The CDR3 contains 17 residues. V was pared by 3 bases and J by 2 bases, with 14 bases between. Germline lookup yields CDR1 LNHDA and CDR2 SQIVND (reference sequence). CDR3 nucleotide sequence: TGTGCCAGTAGTATTTTGGGGCAGATTACTGGGGCCAACGTCCTGACTTTC. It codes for CASSILGQITGANVLTF.

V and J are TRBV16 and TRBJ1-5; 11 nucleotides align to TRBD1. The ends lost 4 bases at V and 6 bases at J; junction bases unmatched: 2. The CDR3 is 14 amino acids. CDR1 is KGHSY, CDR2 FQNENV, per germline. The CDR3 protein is CASSLDRGLQPQHF. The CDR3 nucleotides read TGTGCCAGCAGCCTGGACAGGGGGCTTCAGCCCCAGCATTTT.

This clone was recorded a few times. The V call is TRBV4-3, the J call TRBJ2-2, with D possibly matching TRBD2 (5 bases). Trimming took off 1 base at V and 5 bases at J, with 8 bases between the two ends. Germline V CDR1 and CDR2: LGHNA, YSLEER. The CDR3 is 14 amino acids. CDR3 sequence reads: CASSQAAVTGELFF. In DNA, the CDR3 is TGCGCCAGCAGCCAAGCAGCGGTAACCGGGGAGCTGTTTTTT.

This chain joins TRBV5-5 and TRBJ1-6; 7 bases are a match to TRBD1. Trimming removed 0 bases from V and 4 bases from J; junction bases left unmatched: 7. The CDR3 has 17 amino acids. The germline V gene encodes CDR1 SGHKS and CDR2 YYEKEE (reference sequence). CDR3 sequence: CASSLAPGGQYNSPLHF. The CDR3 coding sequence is TGTGCCAGCAGCTTGGCCCCAGGGGGACAGTATAATTCACCCCTCCACTTT.

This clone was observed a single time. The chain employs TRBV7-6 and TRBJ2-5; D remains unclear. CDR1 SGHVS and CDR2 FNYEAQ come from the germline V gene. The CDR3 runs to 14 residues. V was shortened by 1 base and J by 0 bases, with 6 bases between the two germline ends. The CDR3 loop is CASSLGLNQETQYF. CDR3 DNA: TGTGCCAGCAGCTTAGGTTTAAACCAAGAGACCCAGTACTTC.

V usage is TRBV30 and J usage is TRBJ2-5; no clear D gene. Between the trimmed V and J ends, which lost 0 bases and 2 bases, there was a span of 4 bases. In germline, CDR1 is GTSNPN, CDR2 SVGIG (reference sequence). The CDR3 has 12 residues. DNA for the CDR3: TGTGCCTGGAGTGTACAGCAAGAGACCCAGTACTTC. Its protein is CAWSVQQETQYF. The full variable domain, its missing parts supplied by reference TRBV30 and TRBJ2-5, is SQTIHQWPATLVQPVGSPLSLECTVEGTSNPNLYWYRQAAGRGLQLLFYSVGIGQISSEVPQNLSASRPQDRQFILSSKKLLLSDSGFYLCAWSVQQETQYFGPGTRLLVL.

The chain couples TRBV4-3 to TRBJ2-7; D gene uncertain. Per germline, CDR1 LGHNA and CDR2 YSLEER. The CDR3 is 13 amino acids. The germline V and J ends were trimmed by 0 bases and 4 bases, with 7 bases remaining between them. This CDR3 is CASSQEVRYEQYF. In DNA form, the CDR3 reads TGCGCCAGCAGCCAAGAGGTGCGATACGAGCAGTACTTC.

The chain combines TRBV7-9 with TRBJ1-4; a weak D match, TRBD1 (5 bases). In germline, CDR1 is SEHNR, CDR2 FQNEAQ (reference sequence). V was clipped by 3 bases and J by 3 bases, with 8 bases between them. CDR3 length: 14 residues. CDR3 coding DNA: TGTGCCAGCAGCTTGGGGGGATCTAATGAAAAACTGTTTTTT. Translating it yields CASSLGGSNEKLFF.

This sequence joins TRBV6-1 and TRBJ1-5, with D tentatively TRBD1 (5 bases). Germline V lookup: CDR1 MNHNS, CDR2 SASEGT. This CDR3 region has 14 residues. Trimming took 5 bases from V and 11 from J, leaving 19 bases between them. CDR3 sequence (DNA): TGTGCCAGCAGTCCGGGGGGGACCGAAAGGGCCCAGCATTTT. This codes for CASSPGGTERAQHF.

CDR3 loop: CATSRGGTGVSYEQYF. CDR3 coding DNA: TGTGCCACCAGCAGAGGGGGGACGGGAGTTTCCTACGAGCAGTACTTC. The chain is built from TRBV15 and TRBJ2-7, with D possibly matching TRBD2 (6 bases). CDR1 is LNHNV, CDR2 YYDKDF, per germline (reference sequence). V was pared by 1 base and J by 1 base, with 14 bases between. This CDR3 is 16 amino acids long.

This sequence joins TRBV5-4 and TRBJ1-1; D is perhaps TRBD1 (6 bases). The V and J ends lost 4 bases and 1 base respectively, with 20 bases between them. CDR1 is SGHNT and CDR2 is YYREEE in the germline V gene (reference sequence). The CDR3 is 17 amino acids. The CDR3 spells CASSPRQGILKNTEAFF. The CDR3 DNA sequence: TGTGCCAGCAGCCCCCGGCAGGGGATACTAAAGAACACTGAAGCTTTCTTT.

In DNA form, the CDR3 reads TGTGCCTGGAGTTCCTCGACCGGGACAGGGAAGAGGCGGCCCCAGCATTTT. Translation gives CAWSSSTGTGKRRPQHF. The genes are TRBV30 and TRBJ1-5; TRBD1 aligns across 9 bases. This CDR3 has 17 residues. Germline loops: CDR1 GTSNPN, CDR2 SVGIG (reference sequence). Losses at the gene ends were 2 bases for V and 9 bases for J; bases not matched to a gene: 17.

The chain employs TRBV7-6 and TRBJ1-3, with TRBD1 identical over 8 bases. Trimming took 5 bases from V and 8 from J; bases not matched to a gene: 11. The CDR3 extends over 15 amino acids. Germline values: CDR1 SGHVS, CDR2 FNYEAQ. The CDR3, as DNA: TGTGCCAGCAGCGCGACCCAGGGGGCTGGGGACACCATATATTTT. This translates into CASSATQGAGDTIYF.

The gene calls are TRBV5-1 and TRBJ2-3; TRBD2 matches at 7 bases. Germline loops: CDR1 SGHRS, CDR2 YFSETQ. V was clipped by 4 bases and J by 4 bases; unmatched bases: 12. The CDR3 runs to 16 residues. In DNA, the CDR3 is TGCGCCAGCAGCCCGCATCTCCAGGGAGGGGCAGATACGCAGTATTTT. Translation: CASSPHLQGGADTQYF.

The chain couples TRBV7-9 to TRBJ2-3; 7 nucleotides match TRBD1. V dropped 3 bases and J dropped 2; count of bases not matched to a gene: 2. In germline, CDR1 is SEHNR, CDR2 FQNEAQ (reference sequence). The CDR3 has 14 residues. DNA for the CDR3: TGTGCCAGCAGCTTGGACAGGAACACAGATACGCAGTATTTT. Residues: CASSLDRNTDTQYF.

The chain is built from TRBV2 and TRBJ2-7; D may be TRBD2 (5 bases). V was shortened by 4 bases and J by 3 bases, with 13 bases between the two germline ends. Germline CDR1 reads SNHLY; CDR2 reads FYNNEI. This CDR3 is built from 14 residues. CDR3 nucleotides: TGTGCCAGCAGTGCCGGGGAGCGAATCTACGAGCAGTACTTC. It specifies CASSAGERIYEQYF.

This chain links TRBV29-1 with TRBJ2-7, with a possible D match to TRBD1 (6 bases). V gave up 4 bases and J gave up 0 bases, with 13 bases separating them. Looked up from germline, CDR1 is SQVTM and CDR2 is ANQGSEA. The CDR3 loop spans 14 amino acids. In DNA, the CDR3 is TGCAGCGTTGTCTCTTGGACAGCCTCCTACGAGCAGTACTTC. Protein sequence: CSVVSWTASYEQYF.

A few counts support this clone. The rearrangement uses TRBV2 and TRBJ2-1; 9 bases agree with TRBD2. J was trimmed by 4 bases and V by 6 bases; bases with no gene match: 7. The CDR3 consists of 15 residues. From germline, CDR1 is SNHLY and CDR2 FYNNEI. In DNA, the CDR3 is TGTGCCAGCAGGGGGGCTAGCGGGGAGTACAATGAGCAGTTCTTC. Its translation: CASRGASGEYNEQFF.

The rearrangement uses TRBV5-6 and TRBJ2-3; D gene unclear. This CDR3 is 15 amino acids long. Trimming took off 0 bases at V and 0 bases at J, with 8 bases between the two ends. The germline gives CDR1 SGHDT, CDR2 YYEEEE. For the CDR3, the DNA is TGTGCCAGCAGCTTGGACAAACGAAGCACAGATACGCAGTATTTT. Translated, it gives CASSLDKRSTDTQYF.